This TCR beta chain was captured in a study of tumor and adjacent non-tumor tissue in lung cancer. Study details: Histology: about a dozen adenocarcinoma, a couple of squamous cell carcinoma, 1 small cell lung cancer. General observations from the study: Significantly higher TCR diversity was found in tumor than normal lung. Top 100 clones took a larger repertoire share in normal lung.

No cell sorting was done before RNA was extracted from the tissue. More than 3 cm separated this lung sample from the edge of the tumor. The library came from three nested PCR rounds adapted from ARM-PCR protocols. TCRdb called the multiplex PCR reads again in MiXCR, with one record for every CDR3 protein. The repertoire holds approximately 44,000 distinct CDR3 sequences, with approximately 57% as singletons. The ends lost 6 bases at V and 7 bases at J; junction bases unmatched: 10. The CDR3 consists of 14 residues. CDR1 SGHAT and CDR2 FQNNGV come from the germline V gene. Comments on this clonotype: As yet, its antigen is unknown.

Sequencing was carried out using distant non-tumor lung tissue. The receptor was isolated from a man aged 50-60 years with non-small cell lung cancer. The V call is TRBV11-2, the J call TRBJ1-1; 8 nucleotides agree with TRBD1. CDR3: CASRTLGQGGEAFF. Here the CDR3 DNA reads TGTGCCAGCAGGACCCTAGGACAGGGCGGTGAAGCTTTCTTT.